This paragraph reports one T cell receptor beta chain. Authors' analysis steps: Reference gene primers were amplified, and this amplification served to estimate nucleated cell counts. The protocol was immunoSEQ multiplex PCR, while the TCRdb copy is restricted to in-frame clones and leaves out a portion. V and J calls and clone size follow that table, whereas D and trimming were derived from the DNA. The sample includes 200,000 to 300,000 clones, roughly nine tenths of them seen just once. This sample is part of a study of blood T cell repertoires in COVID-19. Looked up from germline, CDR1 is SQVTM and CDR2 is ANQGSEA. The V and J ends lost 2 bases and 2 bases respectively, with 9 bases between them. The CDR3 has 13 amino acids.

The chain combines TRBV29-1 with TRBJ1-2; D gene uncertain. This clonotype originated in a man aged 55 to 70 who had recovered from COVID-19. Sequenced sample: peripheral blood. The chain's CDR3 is CSVESEKNYGYTF. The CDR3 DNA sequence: TGCAGCGTTGAAAGTGAGAAGAACTATGGCTACACCTTC. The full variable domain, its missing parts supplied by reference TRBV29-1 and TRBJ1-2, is SAVISQKPSRDICQRGTSLTIQCQVDSQVTMMFWYRQQPGQSLTLIATANQGSEATYESGFVIDKFPISRPNLTFSTLTVSNMSPEDSSIYLCSVESEKNYGYTFGSGTRLTVV.